The rows below give T cell receptor beta chains drawn from one sample of a study of T cells in Graves' hyperthyroidism and ophthalmopathy. TCRdb independently ran MiXCR on the multiplex PCR reads; one entry per CDR3 protein. The sample gives hundreds of thousands of distinct CDR3 sequences, around 22% of which show up once; around 11% is in the top ten. The sequenced sample consisted of blood. All receptors derive from a woman in her twenties or thirties with Graves' ophthalmopathy. The conserved cysteine and the conserved F or W are not part of the CDR3 here.

TRBV6-2/TRBV6-3 | ATTTAPETQY
TRBV6-5 | ASSYSAGGVTGELF
TRBV7-9 | ASSLDGAATYEQY
TRBV7-3 | ASSLLNGQHTEAF
TRBV12-3/TRBV12-4 | ASSPRLNTEAC
TRBV6-2/TRBV6-3 | ASSSTAITYEQY
TRBV6-1 | ASRQPTVNYGYT
TRBV11-2 | ASSLLSGGYDEQY
TRBV4-2 | ASSQEGLAGNTGELF
TRBV28 | ASSSRTGRAYIQY
TRBV5-1 | ASSSLLPPNTEAF
TRBV12-3/TRBV12-4 | ASSSGQQETQY
TRBV10-3 | ATSGQGLNTEAF
TRBV20-1 | SASRGLGNTIY
TRBV12-3/TRBV12-4 | ASKAGGVVMNTEAF
TRBV10-3 | AISESWSVNTGELF
TRBV6-1 | ASSERLGRFQNQPQH
TRBV20-1 | SANGATEKHYGYT
TRBV12-3/TRBV12-4 | ASSLPSGYDEQY
TRBV28 | ASSLYRGRPNTEAF
TRBV9 | ASSVSVGHTEAF
TRBV25-1 | ASSEFGGSSYEQY
TRBV19 | ASIRLAKNIQY
TRBV6-5 | ASITTGGYEQY
TRBV28 | ASSPPPGTQGNRYEQY
TRBV12-3/TRBV12-4 | ASSDRGQADTQY
TRBV6-5 | ASSYGGSAGNTIY
TRBV2 | ASSVKDTEAF
TRBV5-6 | ASSPGTVTYGYT
TRBV10-3 | AISHTGTHHEQY
TRBV7-9 | ASSRRTASGNTIY
TRBV20-1 | SARTVGTEAF